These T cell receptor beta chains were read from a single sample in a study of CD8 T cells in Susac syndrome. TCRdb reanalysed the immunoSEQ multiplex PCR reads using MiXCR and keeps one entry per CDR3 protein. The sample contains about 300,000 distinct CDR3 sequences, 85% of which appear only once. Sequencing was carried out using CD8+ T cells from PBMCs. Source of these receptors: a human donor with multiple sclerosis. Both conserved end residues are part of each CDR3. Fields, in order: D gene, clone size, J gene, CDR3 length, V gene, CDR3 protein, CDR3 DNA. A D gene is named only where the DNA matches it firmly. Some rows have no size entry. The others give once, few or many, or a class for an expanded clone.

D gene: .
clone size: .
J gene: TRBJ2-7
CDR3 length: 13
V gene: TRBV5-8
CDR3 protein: CASSFLFSYEQYF
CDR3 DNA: TGTGCCAGCAGCTTTCTTTTTTCCTACGAGCAGTACTTC

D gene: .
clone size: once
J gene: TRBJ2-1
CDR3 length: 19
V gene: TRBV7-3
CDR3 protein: CASSLSPGSLTSSYNEQFF
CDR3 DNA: TGTGCCAGCAGCTTAAGCCCGGGGTCCCTCACGAGCTCCTACAATGAGCAGTTCTTC

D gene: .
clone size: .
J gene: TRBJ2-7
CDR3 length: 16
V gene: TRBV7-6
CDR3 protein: CASSLGTPADHYEQYF
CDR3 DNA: TGTGCCAGCAGCTTAGGCACACCAGCGGACCACTACGAGCAGTACTTC

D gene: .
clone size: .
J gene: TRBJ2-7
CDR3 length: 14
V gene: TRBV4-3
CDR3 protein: CASSQDLVSYEQYF
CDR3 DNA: TGCGCCAGCAGCCAAGATTTGGTATCCTACGAGCAGTACTTC

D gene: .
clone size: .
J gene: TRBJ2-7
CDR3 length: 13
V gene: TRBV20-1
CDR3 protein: CSARPESSYEQYF
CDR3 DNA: TGCAGTGCTAGACCGGAGTCCTCCTACGAGCAGTACTTC

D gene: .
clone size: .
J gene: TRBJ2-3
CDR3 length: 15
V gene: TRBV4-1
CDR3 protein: CASSRTKAHTDTQYF
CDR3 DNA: TGCGCCAGCAGCCGCACTAAAGCCCACACAGATACGCAGTATTTT

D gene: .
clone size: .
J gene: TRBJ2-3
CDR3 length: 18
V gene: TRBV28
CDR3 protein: CASSLTFRALVFTDTQYF
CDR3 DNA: TGTGCCAGCAGTTTAACTTTTCGGGCCCTCGTCTTCACAGATACGCAGTATTTT

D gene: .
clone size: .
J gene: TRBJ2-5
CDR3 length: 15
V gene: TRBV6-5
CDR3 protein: CASSPGGGDGETQYF
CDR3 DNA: TGTGCCAGCAGTCCTGGCGGCGGGGACGGGGAGACCCAGTACTTC

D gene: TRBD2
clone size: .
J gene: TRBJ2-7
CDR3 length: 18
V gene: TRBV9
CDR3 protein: CASSVGGKAASGSYEQYF
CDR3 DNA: TGTGCCAGCAGCGTAGGAGGGAAGGCGGCTAGCGGGAGTTACGAGCAGTACTTC

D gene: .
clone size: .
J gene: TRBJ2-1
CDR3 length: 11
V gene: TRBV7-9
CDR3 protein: CASSWAPEQFF
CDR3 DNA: TGTGCCAGCAGCTGGGCGCCGGAGCAGTTCTTC

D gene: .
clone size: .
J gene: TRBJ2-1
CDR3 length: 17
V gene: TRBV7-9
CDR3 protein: CASSPLPAGLRNNEQFF
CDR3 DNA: TGTGCCAGCAGCCCCCTTCCTGCGGGGTTGCGCAACAATGAGCAGTTCTTC

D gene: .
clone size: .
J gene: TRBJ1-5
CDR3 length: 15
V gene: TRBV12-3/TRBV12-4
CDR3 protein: CASSSQGYGNQPQHF
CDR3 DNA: TGTGCCAGCAGTTCCCAGGGGTATGGCAATCAGCCCCAGCATTTT

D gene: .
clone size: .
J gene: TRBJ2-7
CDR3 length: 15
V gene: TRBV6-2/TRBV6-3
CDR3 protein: CASKGAHREFEEQYF
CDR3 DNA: TGTGCCAGCAAAGGGGCTCACCGGGAGTTTGAAGAGCAGTACTTC

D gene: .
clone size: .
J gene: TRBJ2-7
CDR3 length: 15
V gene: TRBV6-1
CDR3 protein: CASSTRGVSSYEQYF
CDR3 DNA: TGTGCCAGCAGCACGCGCGGGGTAAGCTCCTACGAGCAGTACTTC

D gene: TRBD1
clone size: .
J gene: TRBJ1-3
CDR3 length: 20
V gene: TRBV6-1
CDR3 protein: CASSDPEDRGFWDTGNTIYF
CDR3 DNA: TGTGCCAGCAGTGACCCTGAGGACAGGGGGTTTTGGGATACTGGAAACACCATATATTTT

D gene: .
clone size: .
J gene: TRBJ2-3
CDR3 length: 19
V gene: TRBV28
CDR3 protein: CASSPGARSGPISTDTQYF
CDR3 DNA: TGTGCCAGCAGTCCTGGGGCCCGTAGCGGACCAATCAGCACAGATACGCAGTATTTT

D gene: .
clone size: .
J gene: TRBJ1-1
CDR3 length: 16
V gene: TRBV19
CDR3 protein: CASSIAGASFPTEAFF
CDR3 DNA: TGTGCCAGTAGTATAGCGGGGGCCTCGTTCCCCACTGAAGCTTTCTTT

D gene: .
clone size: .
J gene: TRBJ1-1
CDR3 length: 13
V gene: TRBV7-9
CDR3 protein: CASSLQGTTEAFF
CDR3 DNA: TGTGCCAGCAGCTTACAGGGGACCACTGAAGCTTTCTTT

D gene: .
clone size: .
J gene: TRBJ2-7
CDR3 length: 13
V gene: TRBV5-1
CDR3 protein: CASSLYPSYEQYF
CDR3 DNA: TGCGCCAGCAGCTTATACCCCTCCTACGAGCAGTACTTC

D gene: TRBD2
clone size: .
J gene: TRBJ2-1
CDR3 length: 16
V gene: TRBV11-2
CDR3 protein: CASSSTGTSAYNEQFF
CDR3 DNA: TGTGCCAGCAGCTCGACCGGGACTAGCGCATACAATGAGCAGTTCTTC

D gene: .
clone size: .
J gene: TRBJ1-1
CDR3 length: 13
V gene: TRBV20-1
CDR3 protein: CSALRVPNTEAFF
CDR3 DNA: TGCAGTGCTTTGAGGGTTCCCAACACTGAAGCTTTCTTT

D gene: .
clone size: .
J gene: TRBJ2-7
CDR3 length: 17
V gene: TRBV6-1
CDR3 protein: CASSASPTRDFSYEQYF
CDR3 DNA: TGTGCCAGCAGTGCCTCCCCTACGCGAGACTTCTCCTACGAGCAGTACTTC

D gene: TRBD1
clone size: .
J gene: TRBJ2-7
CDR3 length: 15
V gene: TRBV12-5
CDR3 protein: CASGYGQGSLGEQYF
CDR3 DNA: TGTGCTAGTGGTTATGGACAGGGCTCGCTAGGGGAGCAGTACTTC

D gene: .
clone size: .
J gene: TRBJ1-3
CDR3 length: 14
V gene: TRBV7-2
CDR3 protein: CASSFRHSGNTIYF
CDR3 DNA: TGTGCCAGCAGCTTCCGGCACTCTGGAAACACCATATATTTT

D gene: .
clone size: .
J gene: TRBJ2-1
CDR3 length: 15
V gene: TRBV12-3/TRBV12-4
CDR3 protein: CASSFGGNSYNEQFF
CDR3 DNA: TGTGCCAGCAGTTTTGGCGGGAATTCCTACAATGAGCAGTTCTTC

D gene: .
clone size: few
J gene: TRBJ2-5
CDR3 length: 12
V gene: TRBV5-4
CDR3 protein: CASSLDTGQRYF
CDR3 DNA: TGTGCCAGCAGCTTGGACACCGGACAGCGGTACTTC

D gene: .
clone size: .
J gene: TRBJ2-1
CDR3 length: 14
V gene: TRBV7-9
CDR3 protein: CASSLLVLVNEQFF
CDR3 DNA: TGTGCCAGCAGCTTATTAGTCTTAGTCAATGAGCAGTTCTTC

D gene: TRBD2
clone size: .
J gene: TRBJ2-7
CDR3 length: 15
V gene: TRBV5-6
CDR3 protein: CASSSTSGTHYEQYF
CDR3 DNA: TGTGCCAGCAGTTCAACTAGCGGGACCCACTACGAGCAGTACTTC

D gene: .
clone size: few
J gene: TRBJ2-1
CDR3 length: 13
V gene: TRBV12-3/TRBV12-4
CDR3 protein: CASRPSSYNEQFF
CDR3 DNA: TGTGCCAGCCGTCCTAGCTCCTACAATGAGCAGTTCTTC

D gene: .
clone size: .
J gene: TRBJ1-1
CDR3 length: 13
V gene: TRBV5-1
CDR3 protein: CASSLHPNTEAFF
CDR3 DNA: TGCGCCAGCAGCTTGCATCCGAACACTGAAGCTTTCTTT

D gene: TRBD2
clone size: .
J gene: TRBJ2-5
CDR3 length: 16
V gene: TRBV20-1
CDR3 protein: CSARKGLAGVVETQYF
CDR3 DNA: TGCAGTGCTCGAAAGGGACTAGCGGGAGTAGTAGAGACCCAGTACTTC

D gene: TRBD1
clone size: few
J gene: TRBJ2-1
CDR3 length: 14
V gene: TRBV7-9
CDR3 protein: CASSSGQGYNEQFF
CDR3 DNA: TGTGCCAGCAGCTCGGGACAGGGGTACAATGAGCAGTTCTTC

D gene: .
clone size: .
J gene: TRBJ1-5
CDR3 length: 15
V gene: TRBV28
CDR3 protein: CASRVTLEANQPQHF
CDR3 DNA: TGTGCCAGCAGGGTGACTCTGGAAGCCAATCAGCCCCAGCATTTT

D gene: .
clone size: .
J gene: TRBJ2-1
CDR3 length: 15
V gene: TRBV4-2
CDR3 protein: CASSDHASSYNEQFF
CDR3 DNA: TGTGCCAGCTCCGATCACGCGAGCTCCTACAATGAGCAGTTCTTC

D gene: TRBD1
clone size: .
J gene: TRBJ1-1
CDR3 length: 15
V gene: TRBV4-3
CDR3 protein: CASSQSDRRNTEAFF
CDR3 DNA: TGCGCCAGCAGCCAGTCGGACAGGAGGAACACTGAAGCTTTCTTT

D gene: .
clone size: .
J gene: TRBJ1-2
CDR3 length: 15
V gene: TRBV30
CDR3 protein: CAWTHGGPRRDGYTF
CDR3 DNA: TGTGCCTGGACTCATGGGGGCCCACGAAGGGATGGCTACACCTTC

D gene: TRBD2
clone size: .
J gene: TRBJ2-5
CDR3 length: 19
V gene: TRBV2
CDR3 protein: CASSERALRLAGVQETQYF
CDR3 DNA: TGTGCCAGCAGTGAACGGGCCCTCAGACTAGCGGGAGTCCAAGAGACCCAGTACTTC

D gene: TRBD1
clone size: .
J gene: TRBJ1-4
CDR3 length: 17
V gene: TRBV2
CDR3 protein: CASSGGTGIATNEKLFF
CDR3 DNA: TGTGCCAGCAGTGGTGGGACAGGCATTGCAACTAATGAAAAACTGTTTTTT

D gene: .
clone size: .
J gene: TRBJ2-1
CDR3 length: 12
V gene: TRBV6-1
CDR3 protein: CATSGLYNEQFF
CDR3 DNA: TGTGCCACCAGCGGCCTATACAATGAGCAGTTCTTC

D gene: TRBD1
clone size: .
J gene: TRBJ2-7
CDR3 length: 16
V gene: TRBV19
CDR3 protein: CASSIRRDRLAYEQYF
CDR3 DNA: TGTGCCAGTAGTATTCGCCGGGACAGGCTTGCCTACGAGCAGTACTTC